A selection of T cell receptor beta chains follows, all from one sample in a study of post-analysis software for immune sequencing data. TCRdb re-called the PCR reads through MiXCR, storing one row per CDR3 protein. Altogether roughly 200,000 distinct CDR3 sequences are present, about 30% being singletons, with the ten largest covering roughly 3.4%. Sequencing was performed on blood. The receptors here all came from a girl aged 2-17 years with multiple sclerosis. Each CDR3 is given with its conserved first and last residue. The D gene is left open where the match is weak. Only part of the rows carry a size: once, few, many, or a class if the clone is expanded.

TRBJ2-1	few	TRBV5-1	.	CANQLPSYQETQFF	TGCGCCAACCAGCTTCCCTCGTACCAAGAGACCCAGTTCTTC
TRBJ2-5	.	TRBV7-9	.	CASSLGTDNEQYF	TGTGCCAGCAGCTTAGGGACCGACAATGAGCAGTACTTC
TRBJ1-6	.	TRBV7-9	.	CASRSDTGNSPLHF	TGTGCCAGCAGGTCGGACACCGGCAATTCACCCCTCCACTTT
TRBJ2-2	few	TRBV2	.	CASTPRGVNTGELFF	TGTGCCAGCACCCCGAGGGGGGTAAACACCGGGGAGCTGTTTTTT
TRBJ2-3	many	TRBV5-1	.	CASSLVATDTQYF	TGCGCCAGCAGCTTGGTGGCAACCGATACGCAGTATTTT
TRBJ1-1	.	TRBV5-1	TRBD1	CASSSDREGTEAFF	TGCGCCAGCAGCTCCGACAGGGAGGGAACTGAAGCTTTCTTT
TRBJ1-5	.	TRBV7-2	TRBD1	CASSRTGDQPQHF	TGTGCCAGCAGCCGGACAGGGGATCAGCCCCAGCATTTT
TRBJ2-7	.	TRBV18	TRBD1	CASSPQGQGASYEQYF	TGTGCCAGCTCACCGCAGGGACAGGGGGCCTCCTACGAGCAGTACTTC
TRBJ1-2	many	TRBV27	TRBD1	CASRLMTGGYGYTF	TGTGCCAGCAGATTAATGACAGGGGGCTATGGCTACACCTTC
TRBJ1-3	.	TRBV7-2	.	CASSLATGLSGNAIYF	TGTGCCAGCAGCTTAGCGACGGGCCTCTCTGGAAACGCCATATATTTT
TRBJ1-6	few	TRBV20-1	.	CSAPPRGKGPPLHF	TGCAGTGCCCCGCCCCGGGGCAAGGGTCCACCCCTCCACTTT
TRBJ2-7	few	TRBV5-1	.	CASSLRQGGYEQYF	TGCGCCAGCAGCTTGCGCCAGGGGGGCTACGAGCAGTACTTC
TRBJ2-5	few	TRBV5-1	.	CASSTEDSGQYF	TGCGCCAGCAGCACGGAGGATTCGGGGCAGTACTTC
TRBJ2-7	.	TRBV30	.	CAWISRHSYEQYF	TGTGCCTGGATTAGCAGACACTCCTACGAGCAGTACTTC
TRBJ2-5	few	TRBV20-1	TRBD1	CSANQDRSGQYF	TGCAGTGCAAACCAGGACAGGTCTGGGCAGTACTTC
TRBJ2-5	many	TRBV28	TRBD2	CASSLTAGLAGQYF	TGTGCCAGCAGTTTAACGGCGGGACTAGCGGGACAGTACTTC
TRBJ2-1	many	TRBV5-1	TRBD1	CASSLDRGPYNEQFF	TGCGCCAGCAGCCTAGACAGGGGGCCCTACAATGAGCAGTTCTTC
TRBJ2-5	many	TRBV12-3/TRBV12-4	.	CASSFGGFEETQYF	TGTGCCAGCAGTTTCGGAGGGTTTGAAGAGACCCAGTACTTC
TRBJ2-7	.	TRBV30	.	CAWMRGGAIYEQYF	TGTGCCTGGATGAGGGGGGGGGCGATCTACGAGCAGTACTTC
TRBJ2-3	.	TRBV29-1	.	CSVRRDTQYF	TGCAGCGTGCGGAGGGATACGCAGTATTTT
TRBJ2-3	few	TRBV20-1	TRBD1	CSAGQGTLESTDTQYF	TGCAGTGCGGGACAGGGGACCCTAGAAAGCACAGATACGCAGTATTTT
TRBJ1-2	many	TRBV20-1	.	CSAMTGPYGYTF	TGCAGTGCAATGACAGGACCCTATGGCTACACCTTC
TRBJ2-4	.	TRBV6-5	TRBD1	CASSWGNRGETKNIQYF	TGTGCCAGCAGTTGGGGGAACAGGGGCGAGACCAAAAACATTCAGTACTTC
TRBJ2-5	many	TRBV20-1	.	CSARDPRGPSEQYF	TGCAGTGCTAGAGATCCGCGTGGTCCGTCGGAACAGTACTTC
TRBJ2-1	once	TRBV29-1	TRBD2	CSGGLAKANEQFF	TGCAGCGGGGGACTAGCAAAGGCCAATGAGCAGTTCTTC
TRBJ1-4	many	TRBV27	TRBD1	CASSLWGTGEKLFF	TGTGCCAGCAGTTTATGGGGGACAGGGGAAAAACTGTTTTTT
TRBJ2-1	.	TRBV20-1	.	CRARHDSVWFF	TGCAGGGCTAGACACGACAGCGTATGGTTCTTC
TRBJ2-7	many	TRBV5-5	.	CASSLGYVGGYEQYF	TGTGCCAGCAGCTTGGGATACGTTGGCGGATACGAGCAGTACTTC
TRBJ2-3	.	TRBV28	.	CASSSHTDTQYF	TGTGCCAGCAGTTCCCACACAGATACGCAGTATTTT
TRBJ2-7	many	TRBV6-6	TRBD2	CASSPTRVAGAVHEQYF	TGTGCCAGCAGTCCCACCCGTGTAGCGGGAGCGGTTCACGAGCAGTACTTC
TRBJ2-4	.	TRBV7-9	.	CASSLGCNEQYF	TGTGCCAGCAGCTTAGGTTGCAATGAGCAGTACTTC
TRBJ1-6	.	TRBV30	.	CAWRLSGARRNSPLHF	TGTGCCTGGAGGCTATCAGGGGCAAGGAGAAATTCACCCCTCCACTTT
TRBJ2-7	.	TRBV27	.	CASSFPVGEQYF	TGTGCCAGCAGTTTCCCCGTTGGCGAGCAGTACTTC
TRBJ2-3	.	TRBV7-9	.	CASTPAEGGSTDAQYF	TGTGCCAGCACCCCGGCTGAGGGGGGCAGCACAGATGCGCAGTATTTT
TRBJ2-7	few	TRBV2	.	CASRTLRGRPYEQYF	TGTGCCAGCAGGACACTTAGGGGGAGACCCTACGAGCAGTACTTC
TRBJ2-7	many	TRBV20-1	.	CSARGRAGYAYEQYF	TGCAGTGCTAGAGGTCGGGCGGGATATGCCTACGAGCAGTACTTC
TRBJ2-1	.	TRBV11-3	TRBD2	CASSLGGGFYNEQFF	TGTGCCAGCAGCTTAGGGGGGGGTTTCTACAATGAGCAGTTCTTC
TRBJ1-6	many	TRBV5-1	.	CASSRQPESSYNSPLHF	TGCGCCAGCAGCAGGCAGCCAGAAAGCTCCTATAATTCACCCCTCCACTTT
TRBJ1-4	.	TRBV30	.	CAWSSGTYRTNEKLFF	TGTGCCTGGAGTTCCGGGACCTACAGGACCAATGAAAAACTGTTTTTT
TRBJ2-7	.	TRBV28	TRBD1	CASSPFGQGSYEQYF	TGTGCCAGCAGTCCCTTCGGACAGGGCTCCTACGAGCAGTACTTC
TRBJ2-6	.	TRBV6-5	.	CASSYRGEGTFSGANVLTF	TGTGCCAGCAGTTATCGGGGTGAGGGGACTTTCTCTGGGGCCAACGTCCTGACTTTC
TRBJ1-6	.	TRBV20-1	.	CSARDNPRLNSPPHF	TGCAGTGCTAGAGATAACCCTCGGCTGAATTCACCCCCCCACTTT
TRBJ1-4	.	TRBV12-3/TRBV12-4	.	CASSFSGGVKLFF	TGTGCCAGCAGTTTTTCTGGGGGAGTTAAACTGTTTTTT
TRBJ2-6	once	TRBV2	.	CASSVQGSPGANVLTF	TGTGCCAGCAGTGTACAGGGTTCCCCTGGGGCCAACGTCCTGACTTTC